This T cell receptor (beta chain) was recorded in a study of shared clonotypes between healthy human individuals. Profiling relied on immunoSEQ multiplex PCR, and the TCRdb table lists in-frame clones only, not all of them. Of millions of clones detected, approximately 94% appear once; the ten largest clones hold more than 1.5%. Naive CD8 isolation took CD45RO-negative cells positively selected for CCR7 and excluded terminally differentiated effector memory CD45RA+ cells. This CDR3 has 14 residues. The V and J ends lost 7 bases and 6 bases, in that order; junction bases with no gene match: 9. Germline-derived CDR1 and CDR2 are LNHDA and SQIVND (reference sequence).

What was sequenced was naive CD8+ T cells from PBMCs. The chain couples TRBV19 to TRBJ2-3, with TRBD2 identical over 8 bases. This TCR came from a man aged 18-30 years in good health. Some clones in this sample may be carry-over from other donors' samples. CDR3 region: CASKESGGADTQYF. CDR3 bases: TGTGCCAGTAAGGAGAGCGGGGGAGCCGATACGCAGTATTTT.